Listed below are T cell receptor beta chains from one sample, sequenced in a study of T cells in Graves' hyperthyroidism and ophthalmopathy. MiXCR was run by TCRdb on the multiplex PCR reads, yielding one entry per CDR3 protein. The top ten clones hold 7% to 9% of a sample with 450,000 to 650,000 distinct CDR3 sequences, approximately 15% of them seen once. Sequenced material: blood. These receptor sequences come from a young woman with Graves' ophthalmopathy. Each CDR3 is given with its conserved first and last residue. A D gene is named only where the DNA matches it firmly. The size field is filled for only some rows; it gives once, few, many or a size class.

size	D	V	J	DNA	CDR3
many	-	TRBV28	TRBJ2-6	TGTGCCAGCAGTCCCCTCATCTGGGAAGGGACTTCTGGGGCCAACGTCCTGACTTTC	CASSPLIWEGTSGANVLTF
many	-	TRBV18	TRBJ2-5	TGTGCCAGCTCACCACAGGGCGGGTTAGAGACCCAGTACTTC	CASSPQGGLETQYF
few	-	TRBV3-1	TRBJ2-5	TGTGCCAGCAGCCAAGAACTCGGGCCCCAAGAGACCCAGTACTTC	CASSQELGPQETQYF
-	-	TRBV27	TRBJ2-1	TGTGCCACTAGCTGGGGGAATGAGCAGTTCTTC	CATSWGNEQFF
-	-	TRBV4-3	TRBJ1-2	TGCGCCAGCAGCCAAGTCGAGGGCTATGGCTACACCTTC	CASSQVEGYGYTF
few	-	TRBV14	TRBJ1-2	TGTGCCAGCAGCCAAGAGGGGTTCCGTTTGGGGAAATCTAACTATGGCTACACCTTC	CASSQEGFRLGKSNYGYTF
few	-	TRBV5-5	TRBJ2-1	TGTGCCAGCAGCCCCGACTGGGGGGGCGCTTATAATGAGCAGTTCTTC	CASSPDWGGAYNEQFF
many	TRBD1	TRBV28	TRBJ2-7	TGTGCCAGCAGTCCGTTCGGACAGGGAAACTACGAGCAGTACTTC	CASSPFGQGNYEQYF
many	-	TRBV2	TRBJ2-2	TGTGCCAGCAGTGAATGGGGCGGGAACACCGGGGAGCTGTTTTTT	CASSEWGGNTGELFF
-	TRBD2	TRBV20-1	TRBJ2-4	TGCAGTGCTCGAGGACTAGCGGGAGAGGGGACCAAAAACATTCAGTACTTC	CSARGLAGEGTKNIQYF
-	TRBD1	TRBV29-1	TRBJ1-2	TGCAGCGCGATAGGGACAGTTCTTGGGGGCTACACCTTC	CSAIGTVLGGYTF
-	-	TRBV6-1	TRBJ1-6	TGTGCCAGCAGCCGAAGGTTTCAGGGAGGTGGTAATTCACCCCTCCACTTT	CASSRRFQGGGNSPLHF
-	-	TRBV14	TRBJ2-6	TGTGCCAGCAGCCAAGCTGGAGGGGCCAACGTCCTGACTTTC	CASSQAGGANVLTF
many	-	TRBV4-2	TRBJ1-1	TGTGCCAGCAGCACAACGGGGAGGGCGGACACTGAAGCTTTCTTT	CASSTTGRADTEAFF
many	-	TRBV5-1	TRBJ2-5	TGCGCCAGTGAACACAGGGAGACCCAGTACTTC	CASEHRETQYF
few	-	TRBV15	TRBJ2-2	TGTGCCACCAGCAGAGAGGGAGTGGCGGTTCTGGACGGGGAGCTGTTTTTT	CATSREGVAVLDGELFF
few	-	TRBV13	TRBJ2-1	TGTGCCAGCAGCTACTCCCTGGGTCGGGGGAATGAGCAGTTCTTC	CASSYSLGRGNEQFF
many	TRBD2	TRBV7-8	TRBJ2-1	TGTGCCAGCAGCCCCGGACTAGCGGCCACCTACAATGAGCAGTTCTTC	CASSPGLAATYNEQFF
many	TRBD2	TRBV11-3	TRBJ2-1	TGTGCCAGCAGCTTAGATGTTGGCGGGAGGGGCAATGAGCAGTTCTTC	CASSLDVGGRGNEQFF
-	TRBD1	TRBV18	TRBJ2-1	TGTGCCAGCTCACTTAGGGACAGTGAATTATACAATGGGCAGTTCTTC	CASSLRDSELYNGQFF
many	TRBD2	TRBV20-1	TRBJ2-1	TGCAGTGTAGGGACTACTCGTAATGAGCAGTTCTTC	CSVGTTRNEQFF
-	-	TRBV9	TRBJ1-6	TGTGCCAGCAGCGTAGAGCAGGTTAATTCACCCCTCCACTTT	CASSVEQVNSPLHF
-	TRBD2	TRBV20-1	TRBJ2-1	TGCAGTGCTAGAGGAATTGCAACTAGCGGCTTCAAGAAGTACGGCAATGAGCAGTTCTTC	CSARGIATSGFKKYGNEQFF
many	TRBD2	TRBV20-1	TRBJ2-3	TGCAGTGCTAGACAATTGGGGCTAGCGGGAATCGCGCAGTATTTT	CSARQLGLAGIAQYF
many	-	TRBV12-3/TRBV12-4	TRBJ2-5	TGTGCCAGCAGTTTAATGGGGGGAGAGACCCAGTACTTC	CASSLMGGETQYF
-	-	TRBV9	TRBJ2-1	TGTGCGAGCCAGGACAGTCCCCCGGATGAGCAGTTCTTC	CASQDSPPDEQFF
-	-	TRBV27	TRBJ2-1	TGTGCCAGCAGTTTCGACAGCGGGGCCAAACGAGGGGGGTTCTTC	CASSFDSGAKRGGFF
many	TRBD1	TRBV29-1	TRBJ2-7	TGCAGCGTTGATTCCGGGACAGGGGGCTACGAGCAGTACTTC	CSVDSGTGGYEQYF
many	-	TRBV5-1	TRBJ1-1	TGCGCCAGCAGCGGGTGGGAAGGGAACACTGAAGCTTTCTTT	CASSGWEGNTEAFF
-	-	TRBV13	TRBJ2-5	TGTGCCAGCAGCCGTCTCAGGGCCCCGGAGACCCAGTACTTC	CASSRLRAPETQYF
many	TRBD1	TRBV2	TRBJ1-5	TGTGCCAGCGAGACCCAAGACAGGGGCACCAATCAGCCCCAGCATTTT	CASETQDRGTNQPQHF
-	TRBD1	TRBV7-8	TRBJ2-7	TGTGCCAGCAGCCCTCGACAGGGGCTGGAGCAGTACTTC	CASSPRQGLEQYF